This T cell receptor beta chain is from a study of vaccination effects on CD4 cells after COVID-19. Concerning this clone itself: The antigen is not known.

The ViraFEST assay expanded antigen-specific CD4+ T cells with viral peptide pools before sequencing. Researchers isolated CD4+ T cells once around 11 days of culture had elapsed. Each participant was given two doses of one vaccine (BNT162b2 or mRNA-1273). Germline CDR1 and CDR2: LNHNV and YYDKDF (reference sequence). Trimming removed 8 bases from V and 0 bases from J, with 8 bases in between. There are 13 residues in the CDR3. Assay: immunoSEQ multiplex PCR; the TCRdb copy retains only in-frame clones and omits some. The table has around 30,000 clones, around 70% seen once. The material sequenced was CD4+ T cells from PBMCs cultured with HCoV-NL63 spike peptides, taken after COVID-19 vaccination. The TCR originated in a human donor who received a COVID-19 vaccine. The V gene is TRBV15, the J gene TRBJ2-1; D is undetermined. CDR3 in amino acids: CATGWHSYNEQFF. DNA of the CDR3: TGTGCCACCGGCTGGCACTCCTACAATGAGCAGTTCTTC.